These T cell receptor beta chains were read from a single sample in a study of OX40 agonist ivuxolimab in advanced cancers. Generated by immunoSEQ multiplex PCR, the TCRdb table keeps only in-frame clones and is missing some. Altogether around 33,000 clones are present, 84% being singletons, with the ten largest covering more than 10%. Sequencing used CD4+ or CD8+ T cells sorted from blood, obtained in a trial of the OX40 agonist ivuxolimab. These receptors were taken from an adult with an advanced solid tumor such as melanoma, head and neck, liver or kidney cancer. The CDR3 runs from the conserved cysteine through the conserved F or W. The order of the fields is D gene, V gene, clone size, J gene, CDR3 DNA, CDR3 protein. The D gene is left open where the match is weak. Where a row states a size, it is once, few, many or the class of an expanded clone; other rows omit it.

d_gene: TRBD1
v_gene: TRBV4-3
abundance: .
j_gene: TRBJ1-6
CDR3nt: TGCGCCAGCAGCCGCGGACAGGGATTGGCTTCACCCCTCCACTTT
CDR3aa: CASSRGQGLASPLHF

d_gene: .
v_gene: TRBV28
abundance: .
j_gene: TRBJ2-3
CDR3nt: TGTGCCAGCAGTTTATTAGCCCGCACAGATACGCAGTATTTT
CDR3aa: CASSLLARTDTQYF

d_gene: .
v_gene: TRBV14
abundance: .
j_gene: TRBJ2-7
CDR3nt: TGTGCCAGCAGCCAAGCCCCTTTGGCAGGGTCCCACGAGCAGTACTTC
CDR3aa: CASSQAPLAGSHEQYF

d_gene: .
v_gene: TRBV5-6
abundance: .
j_gene: TRBJ1-2
CDR3nt: TGTGCCAGCAGTTCCTCCCTTGGCGGCTACACCTTC
CDR3aa: CASSSSLGGYTF

d_gene: .
v_gene: TRBV14
abundance: .
j_gene: TRBJ1-2
CDR3nt: TGTGCCAGCAGCCAAGTAGGGGGGGGCTATGGCTACACCTTC
CDR3aa: CASSQVGGGYGYTF

d_gene: .
v_gene: TRBV27
abundance: .
j_gene: TRBJ2-2
CDR3nt: TGTGCCAGCAGTTTTCTCTCGGGCGTTTGGACCGGGGAGCTGTTTTTT
CDR3aa: CASSFLSGVWTGELFF

d_gene: .
v_gene: TRBV27
abundance: .
j_gene: TRBJ1-5
CDR3nt: TGTGCCAGCAGCTGGGTGGGGGGTCAGCCCCAGCATTTT
CDR3aa: CASSWVGGQPQHF

d_gene: .
v_gene: TRBV28
abundance: once
j_gene: TRBJ2-3
CDR3nt: TGTGCCAGCAGCTTAACCGGGTACAGCACAGATACGCAGTATTTT
CDR3aa: CASSLTGYSTDTQYF

d_gene: .
v_gene: TRBV4-3
abundance: .
j_gene: TRBJ2-7
CDR3nt: TGCGCCAGCAGCCAAGATCGGGGCAGATGGGAAGGCGAGCAGTACTTC
CDR3aa: CASSQDRGRWEGEQYF

d_gene: .
v_gene: TRBV7-9
abundance: .
j_gene: TRBJ1-2
CDR3nt: TGTGCCAGCAGCTTATATGAGGGCTGGGATGGCTACACCTTC
CDR3aa: CASSLYEGWDGYTF

d_gene: .
v_gene: TRBV28
abundance: .
j_gene: TRBJ1-5
CDR3nt: TGTGCCAGCAGTTTATCTGGACACCTGAGCAATCAGCCCCAGCATTTT
CDR3aa: CASSLSGHLSNQPQHF

d_gene: .
v_gene: TRBV29-1
abundance: .
j_gene: TRBJ1-1
CDR3nt: TGCAGCGTTGTGTCAGACACTGAAGCTTTCTTT
CDR3aa: CSVVSDTEAFF

d_gene: TRBD1
v_gene: TRBV18
abundance: .
j_gene: TRBJ1-2
CDR3nt: TGTGCCAGCTCACCAGACCGGGACAGGGTGACGAACTATGGCTACACCTTC
CDR3aa: CASSPDRDRVTNYGYTF

d_gene: TRBD1
v_gene: TRBV4-3
abundance: .
j_gene: TRBJ1-1
CDR3nt: TGCGCCAGCAGCACGACAGGGGGCACTGAAGCTTTCTTT
CDR3aa: CASSTTGGTEAFF

d_gene: TRBD2
v_gene: TRBV7-8
abundance: .
j_gene: TRBJ2-2
CDR3nt: TGTGCCAGCAGGCCGGGACTAGCGGTTTTCGGTGGCGGGGAGCTGTTTTTT
CDR3aa: CASRPGLAVFGGGELFF

d_gene: .
v_gene: TRBV9
abundance: .
j_gene: TRBJ2-7
CDR3nt: TGTGCCAGCAGCGCCCTACGGCGGCCCTACGAGCAGTACTTC
CDR3aa: CASSALRRPYEQYF

d_gene: .
v_gene: TRBV28
abundance: .
j_gene: TRBJ1-4
CDR3nt: TGTGCCAGCACAAACCCTGTCGGCCCCATTGAAAAACTGTTTTTT
CDR3aa: CASTNPVGPIEKLFF

d_gene: .
v_gene: TRBV7-6
abundance: .
j_gene: TRBJ2-3
CDR3nt: TGTGCCAGCAGCCTTGCGAGGGAGTTTCAGCAGTATTTT
CDR3aa: CASSLAREFQQYF

d_gene: .
v_gene: TRBV7-3
abundance: .
j_gene: TRBJ2-3
CDR3nt: TGTGCCAGCAGCTCCGCTGAGGCTGCTACGCAGTATTTT
CDR3aa: CASSSAEAATQYF

d_gene: .
v_gene: TRBV5-1
abundance: .
j_gene: TRBJ1-1
CDR3nt: TGCGCCAGCAGCTTGTTTCAGGGGACTGAAGCTTTCTTT
CDR3aa: CASSLFQGTEAFF

d_gene: .
v_gene: TRBV6-1
abundance: few
j_gene: TRBJ2-7
CDR3nt: TGTGCCAGCAGTGTAAGTTTGGAAGGGGGCTACGAGCAGTACTTC
CDR3aa: CASSVSLEGGYEQYF

d_gene: .
v_gene: TRBV2
abundance: .
j_gene: TRBJ2-3
CDR3nt: TGTGCCAGCAGTGGTTCAGGGCCCGTCACAGATACGCAGTATTTT
CDR3aa: CASSGSGPVTDTQYF

d_gene: .
v_gene: TRBV7-2
abundance: .
j_gene: TRBJ1-1
CDR3nt: TGTGCCAGCAGCTTAGAAGCAGACTCAATCACTGAAGCTTTCTTT
CDR3aa: CASSLEADSITEAFF

d_gene: .
v_gene: TRBV7-6
abundance: .
j_gene: TRBJ2-2
CDR3nt: TGTGCCAGCAGCTTAGCGGGCCCGAACACCGGGGAGCTGTTTTTT
CDR3aa: CASSLAGPNTGELFF

d_gene: TRBD1
v_gene: TRBV9
abundance: medium-sized
j_gene: TRBJ2-7
CDR3nt: TGTGCCAGCAGCGTCGGGACAGGCGCCGTCGAGCAGTACTTC
CDR3aa: CASSVGTGAVEQYF

d_gene: .
v_gene: TRBV28
abundance: .
j_gene: TRBJ2-7
CDR3nt: TGTGCCAGCACCGGGAGTCCTACCTACGAGCAGTACTTC
CDR3aa: CASTGSPTYEQYF

d_gene: TRBD2
v_gene: TRBV7-7
abundance: .
j_gene: TRBJ2-5
CDR3nt: TGTGCTAGCAGCCCCGGGGGGGGACTAGCGGGGCGACTCCAAGAGACCCAGTACTTC
CDR3aa: CASSPGGGLAGRLQETQYF

d_gene: .
v_gene: TRBV13
abundance: .
j_gene: TRBJ1-1
CDR3nt: TGTGCCAGCAGCTTAATGGGAGTGGCTGAAGCTTTCTTT
CDR3aa: CASSLMGVAEAFF

d_gene: TRBD1
v_gene: TRBV6-1
abundance: .
j_gene: TRBJ2-7
CDR3nt: TGTGCCAGCAGCACAGGGGGCGGCGTCTACGAGCAGTACTTC
CDR3aa: CASSTGGGVYEQYF